These T cell receptor beta chains were read from a single sample in a study of neurological immune-mediated disorders. MiXCR was run by TCRdb on the 5' RACE reads, yielding one entry per CDR3 protein. Of more than 30,000 distinct CDR3 sequences listed, about 4.1% are singletons. What was sequenced was CD4+ T cells from blood. These receptors were obtained from a woman aged 40 to 55 in good health. CDR3s include the opening cysteine and the closing phenylalanine or tryptophan. D genes are given only for firm matches. Clone size is stated in some rows and not others, as once, few, many or a class when expanded.

many,TRBV12-3/TRBV12-4,TRBD1,TRBJ1-2,CASTLNLLQGNYGYTF,TGTGCCAGCACCTTAAACCTCTTACAGGGGAACTATGGCTACACCTTC
many,TRBV5-5,TRBD1,TRBJ2-7,CASRAPGTGGYEQYF,TGTGCCAGCAGAGCCCCCGGGACAGGGGGCTACGAGCAGTACTTC
many,TRBV10-3,.,TRBJ2-7,CAISDPRGSYEQYF,TGTGCCATCAGTGACCCGCGGGGCTCCTACGAGCAGTACTTC
few,TRBV28,TRBD1,TRBJ2-5,CASSEPGQGRETQYF,TGTGCCAGCAGTGAACCGGGACAGGGAAGGGAGACCCAGTACTTC
many,TRBV30,.,TRBJ1-1,CAWSETAGGAFF,TGTGCCTGGAGTGAAACAGCGGGAGGGGCTTTCTTT
.,TRBV19,TRBD1,TRBJ1-5,CASSRVGGSSNQPQHF,TGTGCCAGTAGTAGGGTAGGGGGCAGTAGCAATCAGCCCCAGCATTTT
many,TRBV23-1,.,TRBJ2-5,CATCPGASLIRAGGVETQYF,TGCGCCACATGCCCGGGTGCCAGTCTTATACGCGCTGGTGGCGTGGAGACCCAGTACTTC
many,TRBV5-1,.,TRBJ1-1,CASSSDGNTEAFF,TGCGCCAGCAGCTCTGATGGGAACACTGAAGCTTTCTTT
many,TRBV7-2,.,TRBJ2-3,CASSLRGGRTDTQYF,TGTGCCAGCAGCTTAAGGGGGGGAAGGACAGATACGCAGTATTTT
many,TRBV7-9,.,TRBJ2-3,CASSLEAGTDTQYF,TGTGCCAGCAGCTTAGAAGCAGGCACAGATACGCAGTATTTT
many,TRBV5-1,TRBD1,TRBJ1-4,CASRPGQANEKLFF,TGCGCCAGCCGCCCGGGACAGGCTAATGAAAAACTGTTTTTT
many,TRBV13,.,TRBJ2-1,CASSLLQGGFGEQFF,TGTGCCAGCAGCTTATTACAGGGGGGGTTTGGTGAGCAGTTCTTC
many,TRBV27,.,TRBJ1-2,CASSFLAGTFYGYTF,TGTGCCAGCAGTTTTCTAGCCGGGACGTTCTATGGCTACACCTTC
many,TRBV7-2,.,TRBJ1-5,CASSSPSGGNQPQHF,TGTGCCAGCAGTTCCCCATCGGGGGGCAATCAGCCCCAGCATTTT
many,TRBV5-6,.,TRBJ1-4,CASSLDTGSEKLFF,TGTGCCAGCAGCTTGGACACGGGATCTGAAAAACTGTTTTTT
many,TRBV6-5,.,TRBJ2-5,CASSYSLAPIETQYF,TGTGCCAGCAGTTACTCCCTCGCCCCAATAGAGACCCAGTACTTC
many,TRBV19,.,TRBJ2-5,CASSLGRRVMETQYF,TGTGCCAGTAGTCTTGGAAGGAGGGTCATGGAGACCCAGTACTTC
many,TRBV20-1,.,TRBJ1-1,CSARHASNTEAFF,TGCAGTGCTAGACACGCCTCGAACACTGAAGCTTTCTTT
many,TRBV7-9,TRBD1,TRBJ2-3,CASSGIWTGPSTDTQYF,TGTGCCAGCAGCGGAATATGGACAGGCCCAAGCACAGATACGCAGTATTTT
many,TRBV5-1,.,TRBJ2-2,CASSLAGVGTGELFF,TGCGCCAGCAGCTTGGCTGGGGTAGGCACCGGGGAGCTGTTTTTT
many,TRBV5-1,TRBD1,TRBJ2-1,CASSLRGLQNEQFF,TGCGCCAGCAGCTTGAGGGGGCTTCAAAATGAGCAGTTCTTC
many,TRBV29-1,TRBD1,TRBJ2-4,CSVGSQGQAKNIQYF,TGCAGCGTTGGGTCCCAGGGACAGGCCAAAAACATTCAGTACTTC
many,TRBV20-1,.,TRBJ2-1,CSAREEVWQTEQFF,TGCAGTGCTAGAGAGGAGGTTTGGCAAACTGAGCAGTTCTTC
few,TRBV4-1,TRBD1,TRBJ2-1,CASSPKGALHNEQFF,TGCGCCAGCAGCCCTAAGGGGGCTCTCCACAATGAGCAGTTCTTC
few,TRBV4-2,.,TRBJ1-6,CASSQDTTGNSPLHF,TGTGCCAGCAGCCAAGATACCACGGGGAATTCACCCCTCCACTTT
many,TRBV7-2,TRBD2,TRBJ2-2,CASSLKRGDLTGELFF,TGTGCCAGCAGCTTGAAGCGGGGGGACCTTACCGGGGAGCTGTTTTTT
many,TRBV11-1,TRBD2,TRBJ2-7,CASSRLAGGPLRYEQYF,TGTGCCAGCAGCCGACTAGCGGGAGGGCCACTGCGCTACGAGCAGTACTTC
many,TRBV5-5,.,TRBJ2-7,CASSRPYEQYF,TGTGCCAGCAGTCGGCCCTACGAGCAGTACTTC
many,TRBV7-2,TRBD2,TRBJ2-7,CASSLVGRSYEQYF,TGTGCCAGCAGCTTAGTCGGGAGGAGCTACGAGCAGTACTTC
many,TRBV7-9,.,TRBJ1-5,CASSLKGGQPQHF,TGTGCCAGCAGCTTAAAAGGGGGTCAGCCCCAGCATTTT
many,TRBV7-2,.,TRBJ1-5,CASSLVPNQPQHF,TGTGCCAGCAGCTTAGTTCCAAATCAGCCCCAGCATTTT
many,TRBV5-1,TRBD1,TRBJ1-2,CASSPSTRQGPYGYTF,TGCGCCAGCAGCCCCTCGACGCGACAGGGCCCCTATGGCTACACCTTC
many,TRBV5-1,.,TRBJ2-4,CASSLGREQNIQYF,TGCGCCAGCAGCTTGGGGAGAGAACAAAACATTCAGTACTTC
medium-sized,TRBV3-1,.,TRBJ2-7,CASSQAGVSEQYF,TGTGCCAGCAGCCAAGCTGGGGTCTCCGAGCAGTACTTC
many,TRBV5-1,TRBD2,TRBJ2-3,CASSPALGRVTDTQYF,TGCGCCAGCAGCCCGGCACTAGGGAGGGTCACAGATACGCAGTATTTT
many,TRBV20-1,.,TRBJ1-1,CSAPPGGGKGGEAFF,TGCAGTGCTCCCCCCGGGGGGGGGAAGGGTGGAGAAGCTTTCTTT
many,TRBV5-1,TRBD1,TRBJ1-1,CASSLGQGATEAFF,TGCGCCAGCAGCTTGGGGCAGGGGGCAACTGAAGCTTTCTTT
many,TRBV5-1,.,TRBJ2-3,CASRQRADTQYF,TGCGCCAGCAGACAGCGAGCAGATACGCAGTATTTT
many,TRBV20-1,TRBD1,TRBJ1-4,CSARPTSGGGEKLFF,TGCAGTGCCCGCCCTACCTCAGGGGGGGGGGAAAAACTGTTTTTT
many,TRBV7-2,TRBD2,TRBJ2-1,CASSSGLANYNEQFF,TGTGCCAGCAGCTCGGGACTAGCGAACTACAATGAGCAGTTCTTC
many,TRBV5-1,TRBD1,TRBJ2-1,CASSLLYPGTGTNEQFF,TGCGCCAGCAGCTTGCTGTACCCCGGGACAGGGACAAATGAGCAGTTCTTC
.,TRBV6-5,.,TRBJ2-2,CTSRATATGEPFF,TGTACCAGCAGGGCCACAGCGACCGGGGAGCCGTTTTTT
many,TRBV5-6,TRBD2,TRBJ2-7,CASSLGSGAYEQYF,TGTGCCAGCAGCTTGGGTAGCGGGGCTTACGAGCAGTACTTC
many,TRBV5-1,.,TRBJ2-3,CASRWGGDTDTQYF,TGCGCCAGCAGATGGGGCGGGGACACAGATACGCAGTATTTT
many,TRBV5-1,.,TRBJ2-2,CASSLSPGAGELFF,TGCGCCAGCAGCTTGTCACCAGGGGCCGGGGAGCTGTTTTTT
many,TRBV20-1,TRBD2,TRBJ2-5,CSASKEGGGAQETQYF,TGCAGTGCTAGCAAGGAGGGCGGGGGGGCCCAAGAGACCCAGTACTTC
many,TRBV10-2,.,TRBJ2-1,CASSDPGKGSRKPF,TGCGCCAGCAGTGATCCAGGGAAGGGGTCCCGAAAGCCCTTC
many,TRBV7-8,TRBD2,TRBJ2-7,CASSREDEQYF,TGTGCCAGCAGTCGGGAGGACGAGCAGTACTTC
many,TRBV9,.,TRBJ2-2,CASSVGRIGELFF,TGTGCCAGCAGCGTAGGTAGGATCGGGGAGCTGTTTTTT